This T cell receptor beta chain was observed in a study of T cells after yellow fever vaccination. TCRdb itself ran the 5' RACE reads through MiXCR, one entry per CDR3 protein. Among under 150,000 distinct CDR3 sequences listed, 7.7% were seen once. This clonotype was seen ten or more times. V lost 1 base to trimming and J lost 2 bases, with 12 bases between them. Germline V gives CDR1 DFQATT, CDR2 SNEGSKA (reference sequence). This CDR3 region has 15 residues. This receptor was taken from a man aged 25-45 years who received the YFV17D yellow fever vaccine. The V and J genes are TRBV20-1 and TRBJ2-1; tentatively, D is TRBD1 or TRBD2 (5 bases each). Specimen: CD4+ T cells sorted from PBMCs, collected 5 days after the yellow fever booster vaccination. CDR3 sequence reads: CSARGDLRTYNEQFF. CDR3 nucleotides: TGCAGTGCTAGAGGGGACCTACGAACCTACAATGAGCAGTTCTTC.